Below are 11 T cell receptor beta chains sequenced from a single sample in a study of breast tumors, draining lymph nodes, adjacent tissues. A single record per CDR3 protein comes from TCRdb applying MiXCR to the multiplex PCR reads. In the table there are around 130,000 distinct CDR3 sequences, 20% of which are singletons. Axillary draining lymph nodes of breast cancer patients supplied the node samples. Sequenced sample: axillary lymph node tissue. These receptors all stem from a female donor with breast cancer. Some clones in this sample may be carry-over from other donors' samples.

As for this clonotype: A much larger clone lies a single base off, so this may be a read error. The chain employs TRBV19 and TRBJ1-2, with D possibly TRBD1 on 5 matching bases. Per the germline V gene, CDR1 is LNHDA and CDR2 is SQIVND (reference sequence). This CDR3 comprises 13 residues. In nucleotides, the CDR3 is TGTTCCAGTAGTATACGACAGCCCTATGGCTACACCTTC. Translation gives CSSSIRQPYGYTF.

This clonotype was seen repeatedly, ten times or more. The J gene is TRBJ2-7, the V gene TRBV30; 9 nucleotides line up with TRBD1. The CDR3 sequence is 14 residues long. Germline V gene lookup returns CDR1 GTSNPN and CDR2 SVGIG (reference sequence). Germline trimming cut 3 bases from V and 5 bases from J; bases unmatched to any gene: 8. The CDR3: CAWSGGTGRHEQYF. The DNA for the CDR3 is TGTGCCTGGAGCGGAGGGACAGGGCGACACGAGCAGTACTTC.

This clonotype was seen many times. V usage is TRBV19 and J usage is TRBJ2-7; either TRBD1 or TRBD2 may supply D (5 bases each). Trimming took off 2 bases at V and 0 bases at J, with 8 bases between the two ends. CDR1 and CDR2 from the germline V gene are LNHDA and SQIVND (reference sequence). The CDR3 sequence is 14 residues long. The CDR3 DNA sequence: TGTGCCAGTAGTATACGGGGCACCTCCTACGAGCAGTACTTC. It codes for CASSIRGTSYEQYF.

This clonotype was seen many times. The chain has TRBV12-3 or TRBV12-4 and TRBJ2-3, with TRBD2 matching over 9 bases. V trimming: 5 bases; J trimming: 8 bases; junction bases outside the gene matches: 11. The CDR3 totals 15 residues. The CDR3 coding sequence is TGTGCCAGCAGTGCAGCGGGGGGCTCCCGACGTACGCAGTATTTT. Protein: CASSAAGGSRRTQYF.

This chain uses TRBV3-1 with TRBJ1-4; TRBD1 matches at 7 bases. The CDR3 length is 16 residues. The V and J ends lost 4 bases and 2 bases, in that order; junction bases with no gene match: 7. Germline CDR1 and CDR2: LGHDT and YNNKEL (reference sequence). CDR3 bases: TGTGCCAGCAGCCGATCAGACAGGGCCACTAATGAAAAACTGTTTTTT. As protein: CASSRSDRATNEKLFF.

This clonotype was counted at least ten times. This chain joins TRBV2 and TRBJ2-7, with 12 bases fitting TRBD1. CDR1 and CDR2 (germline): SNHLY, FYNNEI. After removal of 6 bases from V and 0 bases from J, the junction contained 3 bases not matched to a gene. The CDR3 extends over 15 amino acids. In nucleotides, the CDR3 is TGTGCCAGCAGCTGGGACAGGGGGCTCTCCTACGAGCAGTACTTC. This translates into CASSWDRGLSYEQYF.

Ten or more counts support this clonotype. The CDR3 here is CASSYESDYGYTF. The DNA of the CDR3 is TGTGCCAGCAGTTACGAGTCAGACTATGGCTACACCTTC. The chain uses TRBV6-2 or TRBV6-3 and TRBJ1-2; D remains unclear. The CDR3 extends over 13 amino acids. The germline V and J ends were trimmed by 2 bases and 3 bases, with 7 bases remaining between them. Germline V gene lookup returns CDR1 MNHEY and CDR2 SVGEGT.

The table lists this clonotype with many counts. This chain joins TRBV6-1 and TRBJ2-1, with 16 bases fitting TRBD2. Germline CDR1 MNHNS, CDR2 SASEGT. The CDR3 runs to 16 residues. The V gene end was trimmed by 3 bases and the J gene end by 8 bases; junction bases not matched to a gene: 4. Here the CDR3 reads CASSDKGLAGGHEQFF. The CDR3 bases are TGTGCCAGCAGTGATAAGGGACTAGCGGGAGGGCATGAGCAGTTCTTC.

The CDR3 DNA sequence: TGTGCCAGCCTAGGGAATGGCTACACCTTC. Its protein product is CASLGNGYTF. The gene calls are TRBV28 and TRBJ1-2; D uncertain. In germline, CDR1 is MDHEN, CDR2 SYDVKM. The V gene lost 8 bases and the J gene lost 6 bases, with 7 bases spanning the gap. The CDR3 extends over 10 amino acids.

This clonotype was recorded many times. V and J are TRBV12-3 or TRBV12-4 and TRBJ1-2; maybe TRBD1 (6 bases). The CDR3 contains 11 residues. Trimming left V 11 bases short and J 6 bases short, with 13 bases between. The CDR3 DNA follows: TGTGCCTTACAGGGCGGGAATGGCTACACCTTC. It translates to CALQGGNGYTF.

Turning to this clonotype: A much larger clone is a single base away; this may be a read error. The chain has TRBV12-3 or TRBV12-4 and TRBJ1-2; TRBD1 aligns across 8 bases. CDR3 length: 15 amino acids. V trimming: 4 bases; J trimming: 0 bases; junction bases outside the gene matches: 4. The CDR3 is CASSSQGATNYGYTF. The CDR3, as DNA: TGTGCCAGCAGTTCCCAGGGGGCGACTAACTATGGCTACACCTTC.